These 27 T cell receptor beta chains originate from one sample sequenced in a study of vaccination effects on CD4 cells after COVID-19. Culturing for 9 to 10 days preceded CD4+ T cell isolation. According to PCR results, the person was infected with SARS-CoV-2 between March and December 2020. Of the BNT162b2 and mRNA-1273 vaccines, participants received two doses of one or the other. The assay was immunoSEQ multiplex PCR, and TCRdb's table has in-frame clones only and misses some. The sample consists of around 50,000 clones, around three quarters of them appearing once. What these receptors recognize is not known. The sequencing used CD4+ T cells from PBMCs cultured without peptide, collected after COVID-19 vaccination. The source of these receptors is a human donor who had a prior SARS-CoV-2 infection.

J is TRBJ2-2 and V is TRBV11-2; no firm D call. With 5 bases removed from V and 10 bases from J, the gap between germline ends came to 14 bases. Germline CDR1 reads SGHAT; CDR2 reads FQNNGV. This CDR3 has 13 residues. In DNA form, the CDR3 reads TGTGCCAGCAGCCCATCGCACAAAGTGGAGCTGTTTTTT. This encodes CASSPSHKVELFF.

CDR3 residues: CAWSVQGFSQDQPQHF. The CDR3 DNA follows: TGTGCCTGGAGTGTACAAGGGTTCAGTCAGGATCAGCCCCAGCATTTT. This chain connects TRBV30 to TRBJ1-5; no definite D call. CDR1 and CDR2 (germline): GTSNPN, SVGIG (reference sequence). The length of the CDR3 is 16 residues. V gave up 0 bases and J gave up 5 bases, with 17 bases separating them.

The genes are TRBV4-3 and TRBJ2-1; 11 bases agree with TRBD2. J was trimmed by 15 bases and V by 1 base; bases with no gene match: 11. The CDR3 has 15 amino acids. Germline-derived CDR1 and CDR2 are LGHNA and YSLEER. The chain's CDR3 is CASSQGLAGLQVTFF. CDR3 DNA: TGCGCCAGCAGCCAAGGACTAGCGGGACTCCAAGTAACGTTCTTC.

The rearrangement links TRBV11-2 to TRBJ1-2; D gene ambiguous. From germline, CDR1 is SGHAT and CDR2 FQNNGV. The CDR3 runs to 15 residues. V lost 2 bases to trimming and J lost 1 base, with 11 bases between them. The CDR3 loop is CASSLRSGNNYGYTF. DNA of the CDR3: TGTGCCAGCAGCTTAAGGTCGGGGAATAACTATGGCTACACCTTC.

This chain uses TRBV15 with TRBJ2-1, with D possibly TRBD2 on 6 matching bases. Germline V gene lookup returns CDR1 LNHNV and CDR2 YYDKDF (reference sequence). Trimming took off 1 base at V and 9 bases at J, with 13 bases between the two ends. This CDR3 is 14 amino acids long. CDR3 DNA: TGTGCCACCAGCAGAGTAATTAGTAGCGGTGAGCAGTTCTTC. It specifies CATSRVISSGEQFF.

This clone appeared a few times. The gene calls are TRBV19 and TRBJ1-2; 8 nucleotides match TRBD1. Germline V gives CDR1 LNHDA, CDR2 SQIVND (reference sequence). V gave up 6 bases and J gave up 5 bases; unmatched junction bases: 11. This CDR3 has 15 residues. The CDR3, as DNA: TGTGCCAGTAGCATTTTCGGACAGGGAAGGTATGGCTACACCTTC. The encoded protein is CASSIFGQGRYGYTF.

The V call is TRBV27, the J call TRBJ2-1; 8 bases are a match to TRBD1. CDR3 length: 17 amino acids. With V trimmed by 5 bases and J by 5 bases, 14 bases remained unmatched. CDR1 MNHEY and CDR2 SMNVEV come from the germline V gene (reference sequence). The CDR3 sequence is CASSPGRRQGKNNEQFF. CDR3 sequence (DNA): TGTGCCAGCAGTCCAGGCAGGAGACAGGGGAAAAACAATGAGCAGTTCTTC.

This rearrangement joins TRBV5-5 to TRBJ2-2; 8 nucleotides agree with TRBD1. The CDR3 runs to 15 residues. Germline values: CDR1 SGHKS, CDR2 YYEKEE (reference sequence). V lost 4 bases to trimming and J lost 5 bases; unmatched junction nucleotides: 7. CDR3 in DNA: TGTGCCAGCAGCATCGACAGGGGAGATACCGGGGAGCTGTTTTTT. Its protein is CASSIDRGDTGELFF.

The chain combines TRBV28 with TRBJ1-3; D is unresolved. The V end was cut by 9 bases, the J end by 0 bases, with 18 bases between. This CDR3 is 16 amino acids long. Per germline, CDR1 MDHEN and CDR2 SYDVKM. The CDR3 DNA sequence: TGTGCCAGTTCCCCTCTGAGCTCCCGCTCTGGAAACACCATATATTTT. Translation: CASSPLSSRSGNTIYF.

This chain uses TRBV1 with TRBJ2-1; the table's D call TRBD1 went unverified against the DNA. TRBV1 is classified as a pseudogene. The CDR3 has 13 amino acids. DNA of the CDR3: TGCACCAGCAGCCAAGGACTGGGAAGGGGGCAGTTCTTC. It encodes CTSSQGLGRGQFF.

The V call is TRBV7-2, the J call TRBJ2-7, with 8 positions matching TRBD2. The trim removed 4 bases at V and 6 bases at J, leaving 8 bases unmatched. CDR1 and CDR2 from the germline V gene are SGHTA and FQGNSA. The length of the CDR3 is 14 residues. The CDR3 sequence is CASSSGTRRSEQYF. CDR3 sequence (DNA): TGTGCCAGCAGCTCAGGGACTAGAAGATCCGAGCAGTACTTC.

The J gene is TRBJ2-1, the V gene TRBV11-3, with 8 bases that match TRBD2. The J segment lost 3 bases and the V segment lost 3 bases, leaving 7 bases of the junction unmatched. This CDR3 is built from 16 residues. Germline V gene data show CDR1 as SGHNT and CDR2 as YENEEA. CDR3 sequence: CASSFFTGTSYNEQFF. The CDR3 bases are TGTGCCAGCAGCTTCTTCACCGGGACTAGCTACAATGAGCAGTTCTTC.

The chain is built from TRBV18 and TRBJ2-1, with 11 bases matching TRBD1. The CDR3 is made up of 15 amino acids. In germline, CDR1 is KGHSH, CDR2 LQKENI. The V segment lost 4 bases and the J segment 4 bases; nucleotides outside the gene matches: 3. The CDR3 protein is CASSRGTGGYNEQFF. For the CDR3, the DNA is TGTGCCAGCTCACGGGGGACAGGGGGATACAATGAGCAGTTCTTC.

The chain links TRBV4-2 to TRBJ2-1; 11 nucleotides agree with TRBD2. CDR3 length: 15 amino acids. V was pared by 2 bases and J by 5 bases, with 2 bases of the junction left unmatched. The germline gives CDR1 LGHNA, CDR2 YNFKEQ. In DNA form, the CDR3 reads TGTGCCAGCAGCCAATTAGCGGGGGGGCACAATGAGCAGTTCTTC. Protein product: CASSQLAGGHNEQFF.

This clone was observed a handful of times. The J gene is TRBJ2-1, the V gene TRBV3-1 (or the pseudogene TRBV3-2); D is unclear. The CDR3 runs 14 residues. From germline, CDR1 is LGHDT and CDR2 YNNKEL (reference sequence). V lost 5 bases to trimming and J lost 0 bases, with 8 bases between them. The DNA of the CDR3 is TGTGCCAGCAGCTCTCGGAGCTCCTACAATGAGCAGTTCTTC. As protein: CASSSRSSYNEQFF.

This clone was recorded a few times. The V call is TRBV2, the J call TRBJ2-1, with D unresolved. The CDR3 totals 15 residues. CDR1 and CDR2 (germline): SNHLY, FYNNEI. V was clipped by 0 bases and J by 0 bases, with 6 bases between them. CDR3 sequence reads: CASSEAQLSYNEQFF. CDR3 DNA: TGTGCCAGCAGTGAAGCGCAGCTCTCCTACAATGAGCAGTTCTTC.

This chain uses TRBV7-3 with TRBJ1-3, with a weak D call TRBD1 (5 bases). Germline CDR1 reads SGHTA; CDR2 reads FQGTGA. The ends were cut back, 4 bases at V and 3 bases at J, with 16 bases in the middle. The CDR3 is made up of 16 amino acids. The CDR3 nucleotides read TGTGCCAGCAGCTACCGGGGCCCGGGGAGTGGAAACACCATATATTTT. Translating gives CASSYRGPGSGNTIYF.

The CDR3 DNA reads as TGTGCCAGCAGTTACGCGAGGGGACAGTTCAAGCAGTTCTTC. It yields the protein CASSYARGQFKQFF. The chain couples TRBV6-5 to TRBJ2-1; TRBD1 aligns across 7 bases. The J segment lost 11 bases and the V segment lost 2 bases, leaving 9 bases of the junction unmatched. The length of the CDR3 is 14 residues. Germline V gene data show CDR1 as MNHEY and CDR2 as SVGAGI.

This CDR3 is CSAIWREGYTF. In DNA, the CDR3 is TGCAGTGCTATTTGGAGGGAAGGCTACACCTTC. The chain couples TRBV20-1 to TRBJ1-2; unclear D gene. The germline V and J ends were trimmed by 4 bases and 8 bases, with 11 bases remaining between them. The germline V gene has CDR1 DFQATT and CDR2 SNEGSKA (reference sequence). The CDR3 runs to 11 residues.

The chain carries TRBV27 and TRBJ1-6; D may be TRBD1 (6 bases). The V gene lost 6 bases and the J gene lost 0 bases, with 12 bases spanning the gap. Germline V lookup: CDR1 MNHEY, CDR2 SMNVEV (reference sequence). The CDR3 spans 16 residues. The CDR3 is CASRSWTVSYNSPLHF. CDR3 bases: TGTGCCAGCAGATCCTGGACAGTCTCCTATAATTCACCCCTCCACTTT.

The chain links TRBV19 to TRBJ2-6, with 7 bases identical to TRBD2. Germline values: CDR1 LNHDA, CDR2 SQIVND (reference sequence). CDR3 size: 16 residues. The J segment lost 2 bases and the V segment lost 7 bases, leaving 8 bases of the junction unmatched. CDR3 coding DNA: TGTGCCAGTACCCGGGAGAGCGGGACTGGGGCCAACGTCCTGACTTTC. Its translation: CASTRESGTGANVLTF.

This chain uses TRBV19 with TRBJ1-5; D unresolved. V was trimmed by 1 base and J by 9 bases, leaving 10 bases between them. Germline V gene data show CDR1 as LNHDA and CDR2 as SQIVND (reference sequence). CDR3 length: 13 residues. CDR3 sequence (DNA): TGTGCCAGTAGTATAGTGACGGGCGGGCCCCAGCATTTT. Protein sequence: CASSIVTGGPQHF.

This chain links TRBV4-1 with TRBJ2-5; perhaps TRBD2 as D (6 bases). CDR3 length: 16 amino acids. Per the germline V gene, CDR1 is MGHRA and CDR2 is YSYEKL. V dropped 1 base and J dropped 5 bases, with 17 bases sitting between them. The CDR3 sequence is CASSQVGRGGVETQYF. CDR3 DNA sequence: TGCGCCAGCAGCCAAGTAGGCCGGGGCGGGGTGGAGACCCAGTACTTC.

CDR3 in DNA: TGCGCCAGCAGCGGGACATTTCAAGAGACCCAGTACTTC. This gives the protein CASSGTFQETQYF. The chain joins TRBV5-1 to TRBJ2-5, with D possibly matching TRBD1 (6 bases). CDR3 length: 13 amino acids. V lost 4 bases and J lost 2, with 9 bases in between. Germline assignment: CDR1 SGHRS and CDR2 YFSETQ. Together with reference TRBV5-1 and TRBJ2-5, the CDR3 gives the full variable domain: KAGVTQTPRYLIKTRGQQVTLSCSPISGHRSVSWYQQTPGQGLQFLFEYFSETQRNKGNFPGRFSGRQFSNSRSEMNVSTLELGDSALYLCASSGTFQETQYFGPGTRLLVL.

The rearrangement links TRBV18 to TRBJ2-1; D unresolved. CDR1 and CDR2 from the germline V gene are KGHSH and LQKENI. This CDR3 comprises 13 residues. V was clipped by 2 bases and J by 8 bases, with 10 bases between them. The DNA of the CDR3 is TGTGCCAGCTCACCAATTGCAACCCATGAGCAGTTCTTC. The encoded protein is CASSPIATHEQFF.

The V and J genes are TRBV7-9 and TRBJ1-1, with a weak D call TRBD1 (6 bases). Trimming took off 1 base at V and 5 bases at J, with 8 bases between the two ends. Germline CDR1 is SEHNR and CDR2 is FQNEAQ (reference sequence). CDR3 length: 13 residues. CDR3 loop: CASSLDTGTEAFF. The CDR3 region has the DNA TGTGCCAGCAGCTTAGATACAGGGACTGAAGCTTTCTTT.

This clone is a singleton in its sample. An end of the junction differs from the germline gene, which may be a read error. The chain has TRBV3-1 (or the pseudogene TRBV3-2) and TRBJ1-4, with D unresolved. Germline CDR1 and CDR2: LGHDT and YNNKEL (reference sequence). CDR3 length: 18 amino acids. The CDR3 nucleotides are TGTGCCAGCAGCCCATCTCATCGGTCGGCCGGTCCGTTTGAAGAACTGTTTTTT. Translating gives CASSPSHRSAGPFEELFF.